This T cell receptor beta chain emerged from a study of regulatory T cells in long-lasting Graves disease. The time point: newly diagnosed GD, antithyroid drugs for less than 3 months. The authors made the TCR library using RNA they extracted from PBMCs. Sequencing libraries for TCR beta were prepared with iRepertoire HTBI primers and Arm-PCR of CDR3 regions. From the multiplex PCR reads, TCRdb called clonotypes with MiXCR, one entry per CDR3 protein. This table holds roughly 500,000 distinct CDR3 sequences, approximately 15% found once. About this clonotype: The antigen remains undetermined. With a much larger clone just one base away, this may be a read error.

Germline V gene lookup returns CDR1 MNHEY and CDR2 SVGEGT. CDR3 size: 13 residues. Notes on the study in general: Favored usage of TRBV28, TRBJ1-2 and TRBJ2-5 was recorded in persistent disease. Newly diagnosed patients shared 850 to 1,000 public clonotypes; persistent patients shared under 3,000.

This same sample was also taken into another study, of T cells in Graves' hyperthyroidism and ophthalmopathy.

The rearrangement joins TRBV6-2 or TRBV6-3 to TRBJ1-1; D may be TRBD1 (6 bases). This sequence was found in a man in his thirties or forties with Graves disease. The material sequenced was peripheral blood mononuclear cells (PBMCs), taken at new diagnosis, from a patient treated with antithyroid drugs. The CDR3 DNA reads TGTGCCAGCAGCCAGGGACATTACACTAAAGCTTTCTTT. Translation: CASSQGHYTKAFF.